The clone carrying this T cell receptor beta chain came up a few times. Its cognate antigen is unknown. The record originates from a study of T-cell reconstitution after alpha-beta-depleted transplantation in children. Trimming cost V 0 bases and J 3 bases; bases outside gene matches: 9. This CDR3 comprises 19 residues. In germline, CDR1 is SGDLS, CDR2 YYNGEE. The library targeted TCRbeta and was prepared with unique molecular identifiers. TCRdb reprocessed the PCR reads via MiXCR and lists one record per CDR3 protein. The table has more than 500,000 distinct CDR3 sequences, approximately 10% seen once. General study results and limits: Day-60 TCRbeta diversity that was high in some patients was derived from surviving recipient T cells and thymic progenitors.

The V gene is TRBV9, the J gene TRBJ2-1, with 13 bases matching TRBD2. This receptor was identified in a female patient aged 2-10 years who had a stem cell transplant for aplastic anemia, so the T cells may come from the graft donor. The source material was PBMCs, mostly from graft donor cells, sampled 180 days after TCRalphabeta/CD19-depleted stem cell transplant. In nucleotides, the CDR3 is TGTGCCAGCAGCGTAGGGGAACTAGCGGGAGGGCCTCACTACAATGAGCAGTTCTTC. Protein product: CASSVGELAGGPHYNEQFF.